This TCR beta chain was documented in a study of cytomegalovirus exposure and HLA in healthy donors. On the study more broadly: A previous analysis identified approximately 120 million unique TCR beta sequences derived from around 200 million T cells. Regarding the study as a whole: HLA alleles were associated with roughly 17,000 TCR beta sequences in a later analysis at 0.05 false discovery rate. For most TCR beta V segments, an earlier analysis put the productive rate at about 87% or about 30% of the time.

About this clone: Its specificity is unknown.

The CDR3 totals 14 residues. The trim removed 6 bases at V and 4 bases at J, leaving 8 bases unmatched. Germline CDR1 is MNHEY and CDR2 is SVGAGI. PCR employed 60 Vbeta and 13 Jbeta primers. TCRdb's copy holds only in-frame clones and misses some; the assay was immunoSEQ multiplex PCR. Among approximately 150,000 clones listed, around 77% were seen once. The TCR comes from a woman aged 25 to 39 in good health and CMV-seronegative. The sequenced sample was PBMCs. The chain couples TRBV6-5 to TRBJ2-5; 7 positions match TRBD1. The CDR3 is CASSPRPGGETQYF. The CDR3 DNA is TGTGCCAGCAGCCCAAGACCAGGGGGAGAGACCCAGTACTTC.